The 26 T cell receptor beta chains below were found in one sample sequenced in a study of blood T cell repertoires in COVID-19. The table came from immunoSEQ multiplex PCR; TCRdb's copy has only in-frame clones and leaves some out. Among about 280,000 clones listed, approximately 83% were seen once. Sequenced sample: peripheral blood. These receptors were collected from a woman in her 30s who had recovered from COVID-19.

This clone was found a few times. The V and J genes are TRBV28 and TRBJ1-2, with D unresolved. The CDR3 is 12 amino acids. CDR1 and CDR2 from the germline V gene are MDHEN and SYDVKM. The V end was cut by 7 bases, the J end by 4 bases, with 10 bases between. CDR3 residues: CASNHGGYGYTF. The CDR3 DNA reads TGTGCCAGCAACCATGGCGGCTATGGCTACACCTTC.

The rearrangement uses TRBV5-1 and TRBJ2-7; perhaps TRBD1 as D (6 bases). V was pared by 3 bases and J by 3 bases, with 13 bases between. The germline V gene has CDR1 SGHRS and CDR2 YFSETQ. This CDR3 region has 14 residues. The CDR3 DNA reads TGCGCCAGCAGCTACGACCCAGGGGTCTACGAGCAGTACTTC. Protein: CASSYDPGVYEQYF.

The chain joins TRBV11-2 to TRBJ1-4, with 8 bases that match TRBD1. Unmatched junction bases numbered 4, after V lost 4 bases and J lost 6 bases. The CDR3 loop spans 14 amino acids. CDR1 SGHAT and CDR2 FQNNGV come from the germline V gene. In DNA form, the CDR3 reads TGTGCCAGCAGCTCGGGACAGGAATATGAAAAACTGTTTTTT. It specifies CASSSGQEYEKLFF.

The genes are TRBV21-1 and TRBJ2-4; the D call of TRBD1 is as the table states it, not checked on the DNA. TRBV21-1 is termed a pseudogene. The CDR3 has 18 residues. CDR3 protein: CASSELTGRPSGKNIQYF. DNA for the CDR3: TGTGCCAGCAGCGAATTGACAGGGAGACCTTCGGGCAAAAACATTCAGTACTTC.

This chain uses TRBV5-6 with TRBJ1-6, with 9 bases lining up with TRBD1. The length of the CDR3 is 16 residues. J was trimmed by 9 bases and V by 4 bases; bases with no gene match: 11. Germline V gene lookup returns CDR1 SGHDT and CDR2 YYEEEE. The DNA of the CDR3 is TGTGCCAGCAGCCGAGGGACAGGGCAGTTCGGTTCACCCCTCCACTTT. Its protein is CASSRGTGQFGSPLHF.

The CDR3 nucleotides are TGTGCCAGCAGTCGACCACAGGGGCCCGAGCAGTACTTC. Encoded protein: CASSRPQGPEQYF. The genes are TRBV28 and TRBJ2-7, with 7 bases fitting TRBD1. Germline V lookup: CDR1 MDHEN, CDR2 SYDVKM. V lost 5 bases, J lost 6 bases, and 7 bases stayed unmatched. This CDR3 spans 13 amino acids.

The V and J genes are TRBV6-2 or TRBV6-3 and TRBJ2-5; D is undetermined. The length of the CDR3 is 14 residues. The germline V gene encodes CDR1 MNHEY and CDR2 SVGEGT. The V and J ends lost 5 bases and 1 base respectively, with 11 bases between them. CDR3 loop: CASSQQKAQETQYF. In DNA form, the CDR3 reads TGTGCCAGCAGTCAACAGAAAGCCCAAGAGACCCAGTACTTC.

The V call is TRBV3-1 (or the pseudogene TRBV3-2), the J call TRBJ2-1, with D perhaps matching TRBD1 (6 bases). This CDR3 has 14 residues. CDR1 LGHDT and CDR2 YNNKEL come from the germline V gene (reference sequence). V lost 1 base, J lost 8 bases, and 12 bases lay in between. CDR3 region: CASSQAGTLDEQFF. The DNA for the CDR3 is TGTGCCAGCAGCCAAGCGGGGACACTCGATGAGCAGTTCTTC.

The CDR3 loop reads CASSGPGLVYEQYF. DNA of the CDR3: TGTGCCAGCAGTGGTCCGGGACTAGTCTACGAGCAGTACTTC. V and J are TRBV6-2 or TRBV6-3 and TRBJ2-7, with 8 bases that match TRBD2. Germline V CDR1 and CDR2: MNHEY, SVGEGT. This CDR3 is built from 14 residues. The trim removed 5 bases at V and 3 bases at J, leaving 6 bases unmatched.

The count of this clone is one. The chain carries TRBV2 and TRBJ1-4, with D possibly matching TRBD1 (5 bases). The CDR3 extends over 15 amino acids. The germline V gene has CDR1 SNHLY and CDR2 FYNNEI. Trimming removed 6 bases at V and 7 bases at J, with 18 bases between. The CDR3 region is CASSGAGEGTEKLFF. The DNA of the CDR3 is TGTGCCAGCAGCGGCGCGGGGGAGGGAACTGAAAAACTGTTTTTT. Supplemented by reference TRBV2 and TRBJ1-4, the full variable domain reads EPEVTQTPSHQVTQMGQEVILRCVPISNHLYFYWYRQILGQKVEFLVSFYNNEISEKSEIFDDQFSVERPDGSNFTLKIRSTKLEDSAMYFCASSGAGEGTEKLFFGSGTQLSVL.

V usage is TRBV7-8 and J usage is TRBJ2-2; D possibly corresponds to TRBD1 (7 bases). Trimming stripped 7 bases from V and 0 bases from J, with 24 bases between. Germline CDR1 and CDR2: SGHVS and FQNEAQ. The CDR3 covers 19 residues. CDR3 coding DNA: TGTGCCAGCAAATATCGTCGCGGGGACAGCCGGGCGAACACCGGGGAGCTGTTTTTT. This sequence encodes CASKYRRGDSRANTGELFF.

The gene calls are TRBV19 and TRBJ1-5, with TRBD1 matching 9 bases. The germline gives CDR1 LNHDA, CDR2 SQIVND (reference sequence). The junction had 11 bases not matched to a gene; V was cut back by 4 bases and J by 4 bases. The CDR3 runs 17 residues. The CDR3 protein is CASSTGTGSYGNQPQHF. The CDR3 bases are TGTGCCAGTAGTACCGGGACAGGGTCTTACGGGAATCAGCCCCAGCATTTT.

The rearrangement uses TRBV5-1 and TRBJ1-3; 7 bases align to TRBD1. Germline lookup yields CDR1 SGHRS and CDR2 YFSETQ. CDR3 length equals 14 residues. V lost 0 bases, J lost 6 bases, and 3 bases stayed unmatched. The CDR3 spells CASSLEGGENTIYF. The CDR3 DNA follows: TGCGCCAGCAGCTTGGAAGGGGGCGAAAACACCATATATTTT.

The V gene is TRBV19, the J gene TRBJ2-1, with D tentatively TRBD2 (5 bases). The V and J ends lost 10 bases and 6 bases respectively, with 22 bases between them. The CDR3 covers 15 residues. From germline, CDR1 is LNHDA and CDR2 SQIVND (reference sequence). For the CDR3, the DNA is TGTGCCACCTCACTATCAGCACGAGGGTCCAATGAGCAGTTCTTC. This gives the protein CATSLSARGSNEQFF.

This chain links TRBV5-1 with TRBJ1-1; TRBD1 is a possible D gene (6 bases). This CDR3 contains 15 residues. Germline CDR1 is SGHRS and CDR2 is YFSETQ. V was trimmed by 5 bases and J by 4 bases, leaving 18 bases between them. As DNA, the CDR3 is TGCGCCAGCAGGGAATCGACAGGTGGTGGCACTGAAGCTTTCTTT. Protein: CASRESTGGGTEAFF.

V and J are TRBV11-2 and TRBJ2-7; no firm D call. V was pared by 3 bases and J by 2 bases, with 8 bases between. The CDR3 sequence is 13 residues long. Germline assignment: CDR1 SGHAT and CDR2 FQNNGV. CDR3 amino acids: CASSFGETYEQYF. The CDR3 DNA sequence: TGTGCCAGCAGCTTTGGAGAGACCTACGAGCAGTACTTC. Complete variable domain (other parts from reference TRBV11-2 and TRBJ2-7): EAGVAQSPRYKIIEKRQSVAFWCNPISGHATLYWYQQILGQGPKLLIQFQNNGVVDDSQLPKDRFSAERLKGVDSTLKIQPAKLEDSAVYLCASSFGETYEQYFGPGTRLTVT.

This sequence joins TRBV5-1 and TRBJ2-3, with D maybe TRBD1 (5 bases). CDR1 is SGHRS, CDR2 YFSETQ, per germline. V shed 4 bases and J shed 5 bases, with 17 bases lying between them. The CDR3 loop spans 15 amino acids. The CDR3 DNA reads as TGCGCCAGCAGCCCACTATATGACAGCCAAGATACGCAGTATTTT. It is translated as CASSPLYDSQDTQYF.

The CDR3 sequence: CASQGGQGNYEQYF. CDR3 coding DNA: TGTGCCAGTCAAGGCGGACAGGGGAACTACGAGCAGTACTTC. The rearrangement joins TRBV28 to TRBJ2-7, with 9 bases identical to TRBD1. The junction had 9 bases not matched to a gene; V was cut back by 9 bases and J by 3 bases. The CDR3 loop spans 14 amino acids. Germline V gene data show CDR1 as MDHEN and CDR2 as SYDVKM.

This clone turned up a few times. The chain uses TRBV2 and TRBJ2-5; a weak D match, TRBD2 (5 bases). Germline loops: CDR1 SNHLY, CDR2 FYNNEI. This CDR3 is 12 amino acids long. V was clipped by 7 bases and J by 5 bases, with 11 bases between them. CDR3 in amino acids: CASKGGPETQYF. DNA of the CDR3: TGTGCCAGCAAGGGCGGGCCCGAGACCCAGTACTTC.

The V gene is TRBV29-1, the J gene TRBJ2-5, with 11 positions matching TRBD2. V lost 6 bases and J lost 2; bases outside the gene matches: 8. From germline, CDR1 is SQVTM and CDR2 ANQGSEA. The CDR3 length is 15 residues. CDR3 in amino acids: CSVAGTSGQQETQYF. The CDR3 DNA follows: TGCAGCGTAGCCGGGACTAGCGGACAACAAGAGACCCAGTACTTC.

V and J are TRBV18 and TRBJ2-3; TRBD1 is a possible D gene (5 bases). V lost 3 bases and J lost 1, with 11 bases in between. Per the germline V gene, CDR1 is KGHSH and CDR2 is LQKENI. This CDR3 contains 15 residues. CDR3 residues: CASSPGPGGTDTQYF. CDR3 nucleotides: TGTGCCAGCTCACCGGGGCCAGGAGGCACAGATACGCAGTATTTT.

The CDR3 coding sequence is TGTGCCAGCAGCGTCTCCGGGACATTGGATGAAAAACTGTTTTTT. The encoded protein is CASSVSGTLDEKLFF. The chain couples TRBV11-2 to TRBJ1-4, with TRBD1 as a possible D gene (6 bases). The germline CDR1 and CDR2 sequences are SGHAT and FQNNGV. Trimming cost V 5 bases and J 6 bases, with 16 bases left between them. The CDR3 covers 15 residues. Supplemented by reference TRBV11-2 and TRBJ1-4, the full variable domain reads EAGVAQSPRYKIIEKRQSVAFWCNPISGHATLYWYQQILGQGPKLLIQFQNNGVVDDSQLPKDRFSAERLKGVDSTLKIQPAKLEDSAVYLCASSVSGTLDEKLFFGSGTQLSVL.

Written as DNA, the CDR3 is TGCGCCAGCAGCCAAGAAGTCTCGAGAAATCAGCCCCAGCATTTT. Its translation: CASSQEVSRNQPQHF. This rearrangement joins TRBV4-1 to TRBJ1-5, with D uncertain. Germline V CDR1 and CDR2: MGHRA, YSYEKL. The CDR3 loop spans 15 amino acids. Trimming stripped 0 bases from V and 4 bases from J, with 10 bases between.

The rearrangement uses TRBV20-1 and TRBJ2-7, with TRBD1 matching 8 bases. Germline CDR1 DFQATT, CDR2 SNEGSKA (reference sequence). This CDR3 region has 16 residues. Trimming cost V 3 bases and J 4 bases; bases outside gene matches: 14. CDR3 sequence: CSASDRGQSKAYEQYF. The CDR3 DNA follows: TGCAGTGCTAGTGACAGGGGTCAATCTAAAGCTTACGAGCAGTACTTC.

V gene TRBV5-1 combines with J gene TRBJ2-7, with a weak D call TRBD1 (6 bases). The CDR3 runs 11 residues. V was clipped by 4 bases and J by 6 bases, with 8 bases between them. Germline-derived CDR1 and CDR2 are SGHRS and YFSETQ. CDR3 nucleotide sequence: TGCGCCAGCAGCCCGGACAGCGAGCAGTACTTC. This sequence encodes CASSPDSEQYF.

The V call is TRBV2, the J call TRBJ2-7; 7 bases fit TRBD1. The V segment lost 6 bases and the J segment 6 bases; nucleotides outside the gene matches: 11. Germline V gives CDR1 SNHLY, CDR2 FYNNEI. The CDR3 is 14 amino acids. The CDR3 loop is CASRVDRDLGEQYF. The DNA of the CDR3 is TGTGCCAGCAGGGTCGACAGGGACCTCGGCGAGCAGTACTTC. The complete variable domain, with remaining parts taken from reference TRBV2 and TRBJ2-7, reads EPEVTQTPSHQVTQMGQEVILRCVPISNHLYFYWYRQILGQKVEFLVSFYNNEISEKSEIFDDQFSVERPDGSNFTLKIRSTKLEDSAMYFCASRVDRDLGEQYFGPGTRLTVT.